These T cell receptor beta chains were read from a single sample in a study of cytomegalovirus exposure and HLA in healthy donors. The repertoire was sequenced with immunoSEQ multiplex PCR; TCRdb's copy has only in-frame clones and lacks some. The profile shows around 140,000 clones, approximately 94% of them singletons. Input material: PBMCs. Every receptor here comes from a young man in good health and CMV-seropositive. CDR3s include the opening cysteine and the closing phenylalanine or tryptophan. The D gene is left open where the match is weak. Only some rows state a clone size, as once, few, many or a class for expanded clones.

>-|TRBV28|-|TRBJ1-3
TGTGCCAGCAGCCCCAAGGGGTGGGGAAACACCATATATTTT
CASSPKGWGNTIYF
>-|TRBV4-2|TRBD2|TRBJ2-7
TGTGCCAGCAGCCTGAGCGGGACTAGCAGCTACGAGCAGTACTTC
CASSLSGTSSYEQYF
>-|TRBV27|TRBD1|TRBJ1-5
TGTGCCAGCAGTTTATCTGGGGACAGGGCACAGCCCCAGCATTTT
CASSLSGDRAQPQHF
>-|TRBV9|TRBD2|TRBJ2-7
TGTGCCAGCAGCTCACCCTTAGCGGGAGGTAACGAGCAGTACTTC
CASSSPLAGGNEQYF
>-|TRBV2|-|TRBJ2-1
TGTGCCAGCAGTGTCATCCGGGACTCACCCAATGAGCAGTTCTTC
CASSVIRDSPNEQFF
>-|TRBV5-4|TRBD1|TRBJ2-7
TGTGCCAGCAGTTCTTGGACAGGAGGAAACGAGCAGTACTTC
CASSSWTGGNEQYF
>-|TRBV10-1|-|TRBJ2-5
TGCGCCAGCAGTGAGTCGGCAGGCAGTCGGGAGACCCAGTACTTC
CASSESAGSRETQYF
>-|TRBV30|TRBD2|TRBJ2-2
TGTGCCTGCTCCCTGACTAGCTACGGGGAGCTGTTTTTT
CACSLTSYGELFF
>-|TRBV19|-|TRBJ1-2
TGTGCCAGTAGCCCCGACACGACCAGGTACGGCTACACCTTC
CASSPDTTRYGYTF
>-|TRBV28|-|TRBJ1-1
TGTGCCAGCAAGGGGGGAGGGACTGAAGCTTTCTTT
CASKGGGTEAFF
>once|TRBV5-8|TRBD1|TRBJ1-1
TGTGCCAGTTCGGGACAGGGGGTCTGGAACACTGAAGCTTTCTTT
CASSGQGVWNTEAFF
>-|TRBV5-1|-|TRBJ2-2
TGCGCCAGCACGCGCCCGAACACCGGGGAGCTGTTTTTT
CASTRPNTGELFF
>-|TRBV6-5|-|TRBJ2-1
TGTGCCAGCAAAGGAACAGGGTTCAATGAGCAGTTCTTC
CASKGTGFNEQFF
>-|TRBV18|-|TRBJ1-5
TGTGCCAGCTCACCAAGGAGAAGACTGGAAGATCCCTATAGCAATCAGCCCCAGCATTTT
CASSPRRRLEDPYSNQPQHF
>-|TRBV6-5|-|TRBJ1-6
TGTGCCAGCAGTAATACTGGCTCCTATAATTCACCCCTCCACTTT
CASSNTGSYNSPLHF